This TCR beta chain was profiled in a study of blood T cell repertoires in COVID-19. Study-wide background: COVID-19 samples, acute and convalescent, were from the United States, Italy and Spain. Sample material is recorded as cDNA or gDNA derived from T cells, B-cell-depleted T cells, or PBMCs.

Study processing details: The assay estimated nucleated cells by amplifying reference gene primers. Libraries were prepared by immunoSEQ multiplex PCR; TCRdb keeps only in-frame clonotypes and omits some of them. The V and J calls and the clone size are those of that table, but D and trimming were determined from the DNA. The sample consists of nearly 25,000 clones, roughly four fifths of them appearing once. Seattle-derived patients entered the study during active infection and were followed longitudinally. V was shortened by 6 bases and J by 1 base, with 15 bases between the two germline ends. The CDR3 has 16 amino acids. Germline V lookup: CDR1 SGHNT, CDR2 YENEEA.

This clonotype was sampled from a woman in her 70s with COVID-19, enrolled during active disease. The sequencing input was peripheral blood. This chain links TRBV11-3 with TRBJ2-2, with TRBD2 as a possible D gene (6 bases). The CDR3 nucleotides read TGTGCCAGCAGATCTCCGGGACTCCTGAACACCGGGGAGCTGTTTTTT. It is translated as CASRSPGLLNTGELFF. Complete variable domain (other parts from reference TRBV11-3 and TRBJ2-2): EAGVVQSPRYKIIEKKQPVAFWCNPISGHNTLYWYLQNLGQGPELLIRYENEEAVDDSQLPKDRFSAERLKGVDSTLKIQPAELGDSAVYLCASRSPGLLNTGELFFGEGSRLTVL.